The TCR beta chain under discussion was sequenced for a study of T cell repertoires in cytomegalovirus infection. Study-level background: Evidence of both CMV infection and a matching HLA type came from public TCR beta signatures.

This CDR3 spans 12 amino acids. Trimming pared 6 bases from V and 8 bases from J, leaving 11 bases between. Germline CDR1 MNHEY, CDR2 SMNVEV (reference sequence). For this clonotype: The antigen remains unidentified.

Study findings and constraints: Ex vivo, HLA-C-restricted CMV-specific TCR beta clonotypes prevailed over the rest of the response. Identification of carriers of CMV plus the relevant HLA was achieved through cumulative public TCR beta family frequency.

TCRdb redid the calling of the reads with MiXCR, one entry per CDR3 protein. The sample has some 560,000 distinct CDR3 sequences, roughly 43% seen once. V is TRBV27 and J is TRBJ2-1; D tentatively fits TRBD1 or TRBD2 (5 bases each). The receptor was derived from a human donor in good health (CMV status not recorded). Some clones in this sample may be carry-over from other donors' samples. The specimen was cultured PBMCs, collected from culture after CMV antigen stimulation. CDR3 in amino acids: CASSRGGDEQFF. DNA for the CDR3: TGTGCCAGCAGCCGTGGGGGAGATGAGCAGTTCTTC.